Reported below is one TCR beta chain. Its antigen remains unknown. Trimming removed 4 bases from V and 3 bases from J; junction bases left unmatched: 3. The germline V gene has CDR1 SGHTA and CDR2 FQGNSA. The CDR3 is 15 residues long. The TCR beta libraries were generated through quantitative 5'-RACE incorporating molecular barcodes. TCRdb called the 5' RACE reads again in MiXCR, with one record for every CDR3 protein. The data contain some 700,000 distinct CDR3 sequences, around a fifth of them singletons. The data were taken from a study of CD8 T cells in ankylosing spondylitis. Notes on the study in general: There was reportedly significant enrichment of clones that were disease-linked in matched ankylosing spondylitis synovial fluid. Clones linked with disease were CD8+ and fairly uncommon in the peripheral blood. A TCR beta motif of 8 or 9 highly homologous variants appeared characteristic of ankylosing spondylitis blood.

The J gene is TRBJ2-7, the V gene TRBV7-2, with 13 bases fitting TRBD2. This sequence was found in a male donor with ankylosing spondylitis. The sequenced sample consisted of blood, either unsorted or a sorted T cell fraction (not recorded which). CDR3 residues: CASSWGLAGIYEQYF. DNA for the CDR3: TGTGCCAGCAGCTGGGGACTAGCGGGGATCTACGAGCAGTACTTC.